The 20 T cell receptor beta chains given below trace back to one sample, sequenced in a study of early T cells in non-severe SARS-CoV-2 infection. MiXCR, applied by TCRdb to the 5' RACE reads, yields one record per CDR3 protein. Of tens of thousands of distinct CDR3 sequences listed, under 7.5% were seen once; the top ten hold less than 25%. Here the sequenced sample was whole blood, taken at baseline. These receptor sequences come from an adult who was a healthcare worker with PCR-confirmed SARS-CoV-2 infection or an uninfected control (not recorded which).

The V call is TRBV6-2 or TRBV6-3, the J call TRBJ2-4; 16 nucleotides match TRBD2. The CDR3 is made up of 13 amino acids. J gave up 15 bases and V 10 bases, and 9 bases lay outside the gene matches. The germline gives CDR1 MNHEY, CDR2 SVGEGT. This CDR3 reads CAIGTSGGAGAYF. CDR3 in DNA: TGTGCCATCGGGACTAGCGGGGGGGCCGGTGCGTACTTC.

This clonotype was recorded many times. V is TRBV6-6 and J is TRBJ2-7, with 10 positions matching TRBD1. CDR1 is MNHNY, CDR2 SVGAGI, per germline (reference sequence). Losses at the gene ends were 2 bases for V and 2 bases for J; bases not matched to a gene: 3. This CDR3 has 15 residues. The CDR3 DNA sequence: TGTGCCAGCAGTTACCTGACAGGGGGCACCTACGAGCAGTACTTC. Protein: CASSYLTGGTYEQYF.

This clonotype showed up many times. The CDR3 DNA sequence: TGTGCCAGCAGCGCACAAGAAACTAATGAAAAACTGTTTTTT. Translated: CASSAQETNEKLFF. This chain joins TRBV21-1 and TRBJ1-4. TRBV21-1 is classified as a pseudogene. This CDR3 region has 14 residues.

This clonotype showed up many times. The chain combines TRBV20-1 with TRBJ2-1; D not certain. This CDR3 contains 14 residues. Germline V gene lookup returns CDR1 DFQATT and CDR2 SNEGSKA (reference sequence). Trimming cost V 4 bases and J 0 bases, with 10 bases left between them. The CDR3 bases are TGCAGTGCTACTACCCCCAGCTCCTACAATGAGCAGTTCTTC. Translation: CSATTPSSYNEQFF.

This clonotype was seen repeatedly, ten times or more. The V and J genes are TRBV4-2 and TRBJ1-5, with 12 bases matching TRBD1. V dropped 0 bases and J dropped 6; count of bases not matched to a gene: 3. The CDR3 sequence is 16 residues long. Germline assignment: CDR1 LGHNA and CDR2 YNFKEQ. As DNA, the CDR3 is TGTGCCAGCAGCCAAGAAGGGGACAGGGGGCTTCAGCCCCAGCATTTT. It translates to CASSQEGDRGLQPQHF.

There are many counts of this clonotype. The rearrangement links TRBV7-3 to TRBJ1-6; 8 bases match TRBD1. V lost 5 bases to trimming and J lost 10 bases; unmatched junction nucleotides: 7. The CDR3 is 14 amino acids. Germline V gene sequence: CDR1 SGHTA, CDR2 FQGTGA. The CDR3 spells CASSRTGRASPLHF. For the CDR3, the DNA is TGTGCCAGCAGCAGGACAGGGAGGGCCTCACCCCTCCACTTT.

This clonotype was observed at least ten times. The rearrangement joins TRBV20-1 to TRBJ2-5; no clear D gene. The CDR3 has 13 amino acids. V was shortened by 7 bases and J by 1 base, with 13 bases between the two germline ends. CDR1 DFQATT and CDR2 SNEGSKA come from the germline V gene (reference sequence). CDR3 DNA sequence: TGCAGTGTTTGGGCAGGAGCCCAAGAGACCCAGTACTTC. Protein product: CSVWAGAQETQYF.

This clonotype was counted at least ten times. The CDR3 reads CASSPTGNPNTGELFF. DNA for the CDR3: TGTGCCAGCTCACCTACAGGGAACCCAAACACCGGGGAGCTGTTTTTT. The chain employs TRBV18 and TRBJ2-2; a possible D gene is TRBD1 (6 bases). CDR1 and CDR2 from the germline V gene are KGHSH and LQKENI. Trimming cost V 3 bases and J 2 bases, with 13 bases left between them. CDR3 length: 16 amino acids.

This clonotype was recorded a few times. The chain has TRBV6-2 or TRBV6-3 and TRBJ2-1, with 7 bases aligning to TRBD1. Per germline, CDR1 MNHEY and CDR2 SVGEGT. The CDR3 loop spans 17 amino acids. V gave up 2 bases and J gave up 4 bases; unmatched junction bases: 11. CDR3 sequence (DNA): TGTGCCAGCAGTTACGGGATGTGGGGACAGACATACAATGAGCAGTTCTTC. It specifies CASSYGMWGQTYNEQFF.

This clonotype has only a few counts. The chain combines TRBV7-9 with TRBJ2-5, with TRBD1 matching 8 bases. Germline V gene lookup returns CDR1 SEHNR and CDR2 FQNEAQ (reference sequence). This CDR3 is built from 15 residues. V lost 5 bases and J lost 4; bases outside the gene matches: 9. For the CDR3, the DNA is TGTGCCAGCAGCCCGCTGACAGGGGCGCGAGAGACCCAGTACTTC. Translated, it gives CASSPLTGARETQYF.

This clonotype was observed at least ten times. The chain is built from TRBV19 and TRBJ2-3, with 15 bases identical to TRBD2. The CDR3 extends over 15 amino acids. The ends lost 5 bases at V and 5 bases at J; junction bases unmatched: 2. CDR1 and CDR2 from the germline V gene are LNHDA and SQIVND (reference sequence). CDR3 sequence (DNA): TGTGCCAGTAGTGGACTAGCGGGAGGGCAAGATACGCAGTATTTT. Residues: CASSGLAGGQDTQYF.

Ten or more counts support this clonotype. The chain employs TRBV28 and TRBJ2-5; TRBD1 matches at 10 bases. Looked up from germline, CDR1 is MDHEN and CDR2 is SYDVKM. The CDR3 spans 16 residues. The ends lost 1 base at V and 2 bases at J; junction bases unmatched: 4. CDR3: CASSLLGDRGQETQYF. The DNA for the CDR3 is TGTGCCAGCAGTTTATTGGGGGACAGGGGACAAGAGACCCAGTACTTC.

The CDR3 protein is CSARVKLAGGRNTQYF. DNA for the CDR3: TGCAGTGCTAGAGTCAAACTAGCGGGGGGGCGGAATACGCAGTATTTT. This chain uses TRBV20-1 with TRBJ2-3; the match to TRBD2 covers 13 bases. The CDR3 loop spans 16 amino acids. CDR1 and CDR2 (germline): DFQATT, SNEGSKA (reference sequence). J lost 7 bases, V lost 1 base, and 8 bases had no gene match.

This clonotype was found a few times. V usage is TRBV6-5 and J usage is TRBJ2-7; 11 bases line up with TRBD1. The CDR3 consists of 15 residues. J lost 1 base, V lost 7 bases, and 6 bases had no gene match. CDR1 and CDR2 (germline): MNHEY, SVGAGI. The CDR3 here is CASTPDRGRSYEQYF. The CDR3 coding sequence is TGTGCCAGCACCCCGGACAGGGGGCGATCCTACGAGCAGTACTTC.

This clonotype came up a few times. The chain joins TRBV7-2 to TRBJ2-5; D not resolved. Germline CDR1 is SGHTA and CDR2 is FQGNSA. This CDR3 region has 15 residues. The ends were cut back, 2 bases at V and 5 bases at J, with 15 bases in the middle. The DNA of the CDR3 is TGTGCCAGCAGCTTACAGGTCGGGTCGAGGGAGACCCAGTACTTC. It encodes CASSLQVGSRETQYF.

This clonotype was counted a few times. The chain joins TRBV30 to TRBJ2-7, with 10 bases lining up with TRBD2. Germline CDR1 reads GTSNPN; CDR2 reads SVGIG (reference sequence). The CDR3 is 14 amino acids. The junction had 4 bases not matched to a gene; V was cut back by 3 bases and J by 2 bases. CDR3 coding DNA: TGTGCCTGGAGGAAAGCGGGGGGGCCCTACGAGCAGTACTTC. It codes for CAWRKAGGPYEQYF.

This clonotype has ten or more counts. The chain recombines TRBV6-5 with TRBJ2-5; D is undetermined. The CDR3 covers 13 residues. V gave up 5 bases and J gave up 5 bases, with 12 bases separating them. In germline, CDR1 is MNHEY, CDR2 SVGAGI. CDR3 nucleotide sequence: TGTGCCAGCAGTGACGGGTTTGGGGAGACCCAGTACTTC. Translated, it gives CASSDGFGETQYF.

V is TRBV7-8 and J is TRBJ2-3; D is uncertain. CDR3 length equals 12 residues. Trimming took off 4 bases at V and 9 bases at J, with 11 bases between the two ends. In germline, CDR1 is SGHVS, CDR2 FQNEAQ. This chain's CDR3 is CASSSHGVTQYF. The DNA for the CDR3 is TGTGCCAGCAGCTCCCACGGTGTGACGCAGTATTTT.

This clonotype showed up many times. The rearrangement uses TRBV6-5 and TRBJ2-1; the D gene is possibly TRBD1 (6 bases). V lost 8 bases and J lost 3, with 17 bases in between. The length of the CDR3 is 15 residues. CDR1 and CDR2 (germline): MNHEY, SVGAGI. The CDR3 DNA sequence: TGTGCCAGCGCGGGCCGGGACAACTACTACAATGAGCAGTTCTTC. Its translation: CASAGRDNYYNEQFF.

This clonotype appeared many times. The chain carries TRBV28 and TRBJ1-5, with D perhaps TRBD1 (5 bases). The CDR3 covers 16 residues. Germline V gives CDR1 MDHEN, CDR2 SYDVKM. The germline V and J ends were trimmed by 6 bases and 5 bases, with 20 bases remaining between them. The CDR3 sequence is CASRSLMQGTYQPQHF. The DNA for the CDR3 is TGTGCCAGCAGATCCTTGATGCAGGGAACTTATCAGCCCCAGCATTTT. The entire variable domain, with the rest obtained from reference TRBV28 and TRBJ1-5, is as follows: DVKVTQSSRYLVKRTGEKVFLECVQDMDHENMFWYRQDPGLGLRLIYFSYDVKMKEKGDIPEGYSVSREKKERFSLILESASTNQTSMYLCASRSLMQGTYQPQHFGDGTRLSIL.